This T cell receptor beta chain originates from a study of Graves' ophthalmopathy and Graves' hyperthyroidism. Establishment of the diagnosis relied upon clinical symptoms, serum thyroxine, TRAb, thyroid ultrasound and orbital computed tomography. This clonotype was detected a few times. RNA transcripts were the template, and TCR beta CDR3 regions were amplified from them. HTBI primers were used in a first-round RT-PCR, which preceded a second-round multiplex PCR. TCRdb used MiXCR to reprocess the multiplex PCR reads, holding one entry per CDR3 protein. Here the sample spans over a million distinct CDR3 sequences, 36% being singletons. Sequencing was performed on peripheral blood or thyroid tissue (not recorded which). The source is an adult man with Graves' hyperthyroidism.

The CDR3 reads CASSQRRYGTAYEQYF. CDR3 nucleotide sequence: TGCGCCAGCAGCCAAAGGAGATACGGGACAGCTTACGAGCAGTACTTC. The chain combines TRBV4-1 with TRBJ2-7; 7 bases line up with TRBD1. J gave up 4 bases and V 2 bases, and 11 bases lay outside the gene matches. The CDR3 totals 16 residues. Germline V gene data show CDR1 as MGHRA and CDR2 as YSYEKL.